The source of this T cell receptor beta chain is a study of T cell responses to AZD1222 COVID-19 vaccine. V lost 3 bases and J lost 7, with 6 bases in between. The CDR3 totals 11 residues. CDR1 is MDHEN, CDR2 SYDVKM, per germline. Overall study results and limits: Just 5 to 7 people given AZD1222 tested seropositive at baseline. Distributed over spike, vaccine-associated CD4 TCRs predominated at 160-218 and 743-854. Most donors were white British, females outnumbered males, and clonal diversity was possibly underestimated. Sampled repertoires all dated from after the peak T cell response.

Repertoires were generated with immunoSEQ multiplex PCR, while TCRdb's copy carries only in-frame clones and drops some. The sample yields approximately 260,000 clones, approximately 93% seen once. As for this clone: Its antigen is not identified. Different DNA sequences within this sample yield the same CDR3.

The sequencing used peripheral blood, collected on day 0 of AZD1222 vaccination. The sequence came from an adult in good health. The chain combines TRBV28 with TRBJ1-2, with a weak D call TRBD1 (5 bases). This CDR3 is CASSLGGGYTF. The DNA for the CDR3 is TGTGCCAGCAGTTTGGGGGGTGGCTACACCTTC.